These T cell receptor beta chains were read from a single sample in a study of neurological immune-mediated disorders. TCRdb re-analysed the 5' RACE reads in MiXCR, keeping a single row per CDR3 protein. Of tens of thousands of distinct CDR3 sequences in the sample, roughly 18% were seen once. Sample: PBMCs. The receptors were gathered from a woman between 35 and 50 years old in good health. The CDR3 runs from the conserved cysteine through the conserved F or W. A D gene is named only where the DNA matches it firmly. Part of the rows lack a size; the others show once, few, many or a class for expanded clones.

v_call,j_call,d_call,clone_size,cdr3_nt,cdr3_aa
TRBV5-1,TRBJ2-2,TRBD2,few,TGCGCCAGCACCAGGACTAGCGGCACCGGGGAGCTGTTTTTT,CASTRTSGTGELFF
TRBV14,TRBJ2-1,NA,many,TGTGCCAGCAGCGAGCTACAGGTCCGCGTCTCCAATGAGCAGTTCTTC,CASSELQVRVSNEQFF
TRBV11-1,TRBJ2-1,TRBD2,many,TGTGCCAGCAGCCGGCGGGGGAGTACCTCCAATGAGCAGTTCTTC,CASSRRGSTSNEQFF
TRBV20-1,TRBJ2-5,NA,many,TGCAGTGCTAAAATAGGGGACCCCCAAGAGACCCAGTACTTC,CSAKIGDPQETQYF
TRBV4-1,TRBJ1-1,NA,many,TGCGCCAGCAGCCGCGGACAAGTGAACACTGAAGCTTTCTTT,CASSRGQVNTEAFF
TRBV7-6,TRBJ2-5,NA,many,TGTGCCAGCAGCTTGGTGAGGACAGCGCGGGAGACCCAGTACTTC,CASSLVRTARETQYF
TRBV9,TRBJ1-6,TRBD1,many,TGTGCCAGCAGCGCATCCATCGGGCAGGGGAGAGGGGGCGATTATAATTCACCCCTCCACTTT,CASSASIGQGRGGDYNSPLHF
TRBV12-3/TRBV12-4,TRBJ2-2,NA,many,TGTGCCAGCAGGAGGCAGCTGAACACCGGGGAGCTGTTTTTT,CASRRQLNTGELFF
TRBV5-6,TRBJ2-2,TRBD1,NA,TGTGCCAGCAGCCTGGACAGGGCGTACACCGGGGAGCTGTTTTTT,CASSLDRAYTGELFF
TRBV6-2/TRBV6-3,TRBJ2-5,NA,many,TGTGCCAGCAGTTACGGCGGGGAACAAGAGACCCAGTACTTC,CASSYGGEQETQYF
TRBV4-1,TRBJ2-5,NA,many,TGCGCCAGCAGCCCCCCAGTAGCCGAGCCGTACCAAGAGACCCAGTACTTC,CASSPPVAEPYQETQYF
TRBV5-1,TRBJ2-2,NA,many,TGCGCCAGCAGCTTACCGACCGGTCCGGGCACCGGGGAGCTGTTTTTT,CASSLPTGPGTGELFF
TRBV18,TRBJ1-2,NA,many,TGTGCCAGCTCATTACAGGGACGTGCGTATGGCTACACCTTC,CASSLQGRAYGYTF
TRBV5-1,TRBJ2-1,NA,many,TGCGCCAGCAGCTTGGATATTGGCCCGAGCTCCTACAATGAGCAGTTCTTC,CASSLDIGPSSYNEQFF
TRBV5-6,TRBJ2-1,NA,many,TGTGCCAGCAGCTCGTACAATGAGCAGTTCTTC,CASSSYNEQFF
TRBV4-1,TRBJ1-5,TRBD1,many,TGCGCCAGCAGCCATTTAACAGGGGGCTTTCTTGGCAATCAGCCCCAGCATTTT,CASSHLTGGFLGNQPQHF
TRBV7-3,TRBJ1-2,NA,many,TGTGCCAGCAGCTCCCAGAGGGGGGATGGCTACACCTTC,CASSSQRGDGYTF
TRBV18,TRBJ1-5,NA,many,TGTGCCAGCTCACCACGGGAAAATCAGCCCCAGCATTTT,CASSPRENQPQHF
TRBV4-2,TRBJ2-7,TRBD2,NA,TGTGCCAGCAGCCAAGTGCTAGCGGGGCTACTCTCCTACGAGCAGTACTTC,CASSQVLAGLLSYEQYF
TRBV18,TRBJ1-1,NA,many,TGTGCCAGCTCACCAGGACGGTGGGGTGAAGCTTTCTTT,CASSPGRWGEAFF
TRBV7-2,TRBJ2-7,NA,NA,TGTGCCAGCAGCTTATTTGAATCGGCCTACGAGCAGTACTTC,CASSLFESAYEQYF
TRBV7-8,TRBJ2-3,NA,many,TGTGCCAGCAGCATACCCGAAAGATCTACGCAGTATTTT,CASSIPERSTQYF
TRBV12-3/TRBV12-4,TRBJ1-4,NA,many,TGTGCCAGCTCATCGTTGGGGGGGGTATCTCGACGGCTGTTTTTT,CASSSLGGVSRRLFF
TRBV27,TRBJ2-1,TRBD2,many,TGTGCCAGCAGTTGGTATCGGACTAGTTTTTCCTACAATGAGCAGTTCTTC,CASSWYRTSFSYNEQFF
TRBV20-1,TRBJ2-3,NA,many,TGCAGTGCGGGAGACGTGGATCTAAACACAGATACGCAGTATTTT,CSAGDVDLNTDTQYF
TRBV7-6,TRBJ2-3,NA,NA,TGTGCCAGCAGCTTTTCAGGGGCCGTAGATACGCAGTATTTT,CASSFSGAVDTQYF
TRBV28,TRBJ2-1,TRBD2,many,TGTGCCAGCAGCCTCGGGGCGGGGGAAGCCTACAATGAGCAGTTCTTC,CASSLGAGEAYNEQFF
TRBV29-1,TRBJ2-3,NA,NA,TGCAGCGTCTTGTGGGATACGCAGTATTTT,CSVLWDTQYF
TRBV5-1,TRBJ1-2,TRBD1,many,TGCGCCAGCAGCACCGGGACAGGGAGCTATGGCTACACCTTC,CASSTGTGSYGYTF
TRBV12-3/TRBV12-4,TRBJ2-7,NA,NA,TGTGCCAGCAGTTTCGACCGCTACGAGCAGTACTTC,CASSFDRYEQYF
TRBV6-1,TRBJ1-2,TRBD1,many,TGTGCCAGCAGAACAGGGGTGGGCTATGGCTACACCTTC,CASRTGVGYGYTF
TRBV27,TRBJ1-1,NA,many,TGTGCCAGCATTTCGACAGCCTACAGGATTGAAGCTTTCTTT,CASISTAYRIEAFF
TRBV7-8,TRBJ1-1,TRBD1,many,TGTGCCAGCAGCTTAGACGACAGGGGGCTCTGGTTTTTC,CASSLDDRGLWFF
TRBV28,TRBJ1-5,TRBD1,NA,TGTGCCAGCAGGGCAGGGGGTCTGGCCCAGCATTTT,CASRAGGLAQHF
TRBV12-3/TRBV12-4,TRBJ1-1,NA,medium-sized,TGTGCCAGCAGTTATTCGGGGGTGAAGGGCACTGAAGCTTTCTTT,CASSYSGVKGTEAFF
TRBV6-5,TRBJ2-1,NA,many,TGTGCCACCCGGGGCTACTACAATGAGCAGTTCTTC,CATRGYYNEQFF
TRBV11-2,TRBJ1-5,NA,many,TGTGCCAGCAGCTTTTGTTTGGGGTGTCAGCCCCAGCATTTT,CASSFCLGCQPQHF
TRBV24-1,TRBJ2-6,NA,few,TGTGCCACCAGTGACCCGACAAGGTCTGGGGCCAACGTCCTGACTTTC,CATSDPTRSGANVLTF
TRBV5-1,TRBJ2-5,TRBD2,many,TGCGCCAGCAGCTCGGGACTAGAAGAGACCCAGTACTTC,CASSSGLEETQYF
TRBV6-4,TRBJ2-3,TRBD2,many,TGTGCCAGCAGTGACTCGACTAGCGGGGGGGGCACAGATACGCAGTATTTT,CASSDSTSGGGTDTQYF
TRBV10-2,TRBJ1-2,TRBD1,many,TGCGCCAGCAGTGAGTCTAAAGGATTTTCCGGGACAGGGACGCCTAACTATGGCTACACCTTC,CASSESKGFSGTGTPNYGYTF
TRBV6-5,TRBJ1-5,NA,many,TGTGCCAGCTCGGCTAAGGGGAGGAGCAATCAGCCCCAGCATTTT,CASSAKGRSNQPQHF
TRBV29-1,TRBJ1-2,NA,few,TGCAGCGCTCCAGTGGAGGCAGGGTGGAACTATGGCTACACCTTC,CSAPVEAGWNYGYTF
TRBV20-1,TRBJ2-3,NA,NA,TGCAGTGCTAGAATGAGGGATAGCACGGATACGCAGTATTTT,CSARMRDSTDTQYF
TRBV7-7,TRBJ2-3,NA,many,TGTGCCAGCAGCCTTTCCTTTGGGCCCCCAGATACGCAGTATTTT,CASSLSFGPPDTQYF
TRBV6-5,TRBJ1-5,NA,many,TGTGCCAGAGGGTTCCCCAGGCCTCAAAGGGACAATCAGCCCCAGCATTTT,CARGFPRPQRDNQPQHF
TRBV5-1,TRBJ2-7,NA,many,TGCGCCAGCAGCTTGAGGGGGACCTACGAGCAGTACTTC,CASSLRGTYEQYF
TRBV6-2/TRBV6-3,TRBJ2-6,TRBD1,many,TGTGCCAGCAGTTACTCGATCGGACAGGGTGCGTCTTCTGGGGCCAACGTCCTGACTTTC,CASSYSIGQGASSGANVLTF
TRBV20-1,TRBJ2-3,NA,many,TGCAGTGCTAGTAGTCAACTACCCCCGTTCCCAGATACGCAGTATTTT,CSASSQLPPFPDTQYF
TRBV7-2,TRBJ1-6,NA,many,TGTGCCAGCAGCCCCGAATTCGGTTATAATTCACCCCTCCACTTT,CASSPEFGYNSPLHF
TRBV10-1,TRBJ2-2,TRBD1,many,TGCGCCAGCAGTCCCGGACAGGGGGAGAACACCGGGGAGCTGTTTTTT,CASSPGQGENTGELFF
TRBV3-1,TRBJ2-3,NA,many,TGTGCCAGCAGCCAAGGCCCGGTTAGCACAGATACGCAGTATTTT,CASSQGPVSTDTQYF
TRBV20-1,TRBJ2-5,TRBD2,many,TGCAGTGCTATTTCTAGCGGGGGCTTGGAGACCCAGTACTTC,CSAISSGGLETQYF
TRBV5-1,TRBJ1-2,TRBD1,NA,TGCGCCAGCAGCTTGTGGGACAGTCGGTCTAACTATGGCTACACCTTC,CASSLWDSRSNYGYTF